This T cell receptor (beta chain) was identified during a study of blood T cell repertoires in COVID-19 (dated by TCRdb to 2020 to 2022). Study-level background: The collaborator samples originated in the United States, Italy and Spain and spanned the acute and convalescent phases of COVID-19. Where HLA class I and class II types were available, the types were taken from metadata supplied by the sample provider, not from assay-based typing. The repertoires were made available in a free public database intended to serve as a resource for research on the immune response to SARS-CoV-2. Subjects who had been exposed to COVID-19, were actively infected with it, or had recovered from it provided the deeply sampled blood TCRbeta repertoires that made up the dataset. The prospective study material was composed of cDNA or gDNA derived from T cells, B-cell-depleted T cells, or PBMCs. The sample metadata nearly always contained a de-identified subject ID, COVID-19 status, age in years and sex. The samples were drawn from two sources: the first 160 participants of the ongoing ImmuneRACE study, and about 1,300 subjects contributed by 6 global collaborators.

Concerning this clone: There is no known antigen for this receptor. The record has no base qualities; no much larger clone is one base away.

Each collaborating institution followed its own protocols to collect whole blood in K2EDTA tubes. For TCRbeta analysis, collaborator samples were shipped as frozen whole blood, as isolated PBMCs, or as DNA extracted from either sample type. Taken from cysteine to phenylalanine, the CDR3 has 19 residues. Just CDR3 DNA is preserved here, 57 bases in frame from base 1. According to the germline V gene, CDR1 reads MDHEN and CDR2 reads SYDVKM. Compared with germline, V lacks 6 bases and J lacks 0 bases; bases without a gene match: 14. What the research found in general, with its limitations: The amount of clinical and demographic metadata varied by source and participant and was provided uncurated.

The immunoSEQ Assay, a bias-controlled multiplex PCR, was used to amplify TCRbeta CDR3 regions from genomic DNA. The authors' pipeline ran thus. Nucleated cell counts per sample were estimated from amplification of reference gene primers within the assay. To quantify the absolute abundance of each unique TCRbeta CDR3 rearrangement, sequence reads were collapsed and filtered. For each sample, productive Simpson clonality was calculated as the square root of Simpson's diversity index across productive rearrangements. TCRdb took over this immuneACCESS table, retaining in-frame rearrangements with V and J assigned. Such tables are incomplete; in checked studies, under half of the missing clones stem from an unresolved V gene, and the remainder is unexplained. That table is the source of V, J and clone size, and D and trimming were worked out from the DNA. This sample holds some 45,000 clones; more than 80% were observed only once. The top ten clones comprise 7% to 10% of the sample.

What was sequenced was peripheral blood. The sequence links TRBV28 to TRBJ2-2; a stretch of 9 junction bases matches TRBD2. This receptor was obtained from an older man in a cohort sampled during active COVID-19. The CDR3 region: CASRTLLAGPTPNTGELFF. The DNA sequence reads TGTGCCAGCAGGACCCTTCTAGCGGGGCCTACTCCGAACACCGGGGAGCTGTTTTTT.